This T cell receptor (beta chain) originates from a study of CD8+ T cells in alopecia areata. The treatment is: oral pan-JAK inhibitor, 5-10 mg twice daily. Study-wide results and caveats: It was lesional scalp, especially alopecia totalis/universalis, that showed higher clonality than normal scalp. Scalp clonality and expanded CD8+ clones among the top 100 fell significantly with tofacitinib.

Once RNA had been extracted, it was reverse transcribed into cDNA to act as the sequencing template. The table came from immunoSEQ multiplex PCR; TCRdb's copy has only in-frame clones and leaves some out. Of 210,000 or so clones in the sample, just over 65% were seen once. The CDR3 has 14 residues. Germline loops: CDR1 SGHRS, CDR2 YFSETQ. The germline V and J ends were trimmed by 4 bases and 0 bases, with 7 bases remaining between them. A word on this clone: Its antigen is unidentified.

The gene calls are TRBV5-1 and TRBJ2-2; D gene ambiguous. The material was CD4+ T cells sorted from blood, obtained around week 42, from a patient treated with tofacitinib. The sequence was collected from a human donor with alopecia areata. CDR3 DNA sequence: TGCGCCAGCAGCGCGCCCACGAACACCGGGGAGCTGTTTTTT. The encoded protein is CASSAPTNTGELFF.